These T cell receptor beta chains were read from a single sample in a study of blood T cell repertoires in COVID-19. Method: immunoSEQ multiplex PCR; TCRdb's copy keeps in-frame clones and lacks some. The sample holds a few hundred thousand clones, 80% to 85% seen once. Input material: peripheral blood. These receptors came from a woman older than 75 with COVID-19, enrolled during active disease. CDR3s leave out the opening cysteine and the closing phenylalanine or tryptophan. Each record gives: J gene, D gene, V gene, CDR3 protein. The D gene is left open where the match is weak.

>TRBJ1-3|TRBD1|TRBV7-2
ASSNRDSAGNTIY
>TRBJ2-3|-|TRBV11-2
ASSLEGAPPDTQY
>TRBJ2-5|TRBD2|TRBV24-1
ATGRGASETQY
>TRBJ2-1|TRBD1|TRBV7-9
ASSFMGQGAVKGQF
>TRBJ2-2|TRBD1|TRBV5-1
ASSFGDRVNTGELF
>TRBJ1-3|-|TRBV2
ASSDFSGNTIY
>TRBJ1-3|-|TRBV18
ASSLMRVDSGNTIY
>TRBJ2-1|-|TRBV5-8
ASSFINEQF
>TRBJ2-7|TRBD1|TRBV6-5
ASRTTGAVPYEQY
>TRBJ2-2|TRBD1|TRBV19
ASSLGQGPRELF
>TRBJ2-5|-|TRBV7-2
ASSPQVWEGGPRETQY
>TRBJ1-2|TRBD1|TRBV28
ASSSRGQGARGYT
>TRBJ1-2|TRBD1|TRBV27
ASSSGTGNRFLYGYT
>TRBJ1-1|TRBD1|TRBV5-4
ASSLAAGQLNTEAF
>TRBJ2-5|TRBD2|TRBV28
ASSTTLGTRRVETQY
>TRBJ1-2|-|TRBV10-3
AISELAGARYT